This TCR beta chain came from a study of cytomegalovirus exposure and HLA in healthy donors. Primers included in the PCR were 60 Vbeta and 13 Jbeta primers. Clones were sequenced by immunoSEQ multiplex PCR, and TCRdb holds only the in-frame ones, with some missing. In the table there are approximately 120,000 clones, around four fifths of which are singletons. Trimming removed 1 base from V and 7 bases from J, with 11 bases in between. The CDR3 sequence is 13 residues long. CDR1 and CDR2 from the germline V gene are SGHDT and YYEEEE. Sequences were obtained from PBMCs. The chain has TRBV5-6 and TRBJ1-1; D is unclear. This clonotype originated in a woman aged 40 to 50 in good health and CMV-seropositive. The CDR3 DNA reads TGTGCCAGCAGCTTGACTCTGATGTATGAAGCTTTCTTT. This encodes CASSLTLMYEAFF.